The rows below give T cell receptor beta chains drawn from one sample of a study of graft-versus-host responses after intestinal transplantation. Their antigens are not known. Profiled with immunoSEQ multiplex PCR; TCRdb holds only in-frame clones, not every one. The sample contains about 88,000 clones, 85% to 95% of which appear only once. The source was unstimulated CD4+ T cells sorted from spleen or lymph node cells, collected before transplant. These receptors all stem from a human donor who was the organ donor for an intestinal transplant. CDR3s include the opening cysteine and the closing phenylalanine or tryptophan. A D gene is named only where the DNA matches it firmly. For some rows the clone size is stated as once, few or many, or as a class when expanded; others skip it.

CDR3aa: CASSQSETGFCEDYEQYF; CDR3nt: TGCGCCAGCAGTCAATCGGAAACGGGGTTCTGCGAAGACTACGAGCAGTACTTC; abundance: -; d_gene: -; v_gene: TRBV23-1; j_gene: TRBJ2-7
CDR3aa: CASSFLGGGGANEQFF; CDR3nt: TGTGCCAGCAGCTTCCTCGGGGGCGGGGGGGCGAATGAGCAGTTCTTC; abundance: -; d_gene: TRBD2; v_gene: TRBV7-9; j_gene: TRBJ2-1
CDR3aa: CASSENTGVRETQYF; CDR3nt: TGTGCCAGCAGTGAGAATACAGGGGTCCGGGAGACCCAGTACTTC; abundance: -; d_gene: TRBD1; v_gene: TRBV2; j_gene: TRBJ2-5
CDR3aa: CASRTGGTEAFF; CDR3nt: TGTGCCAGCAGGACAGGGGGCACTGAAGCTTTCTTT; abundance: -; d_gene: TRBD1; v_gene: TRBV7-9; j_gene: TRBJ1-1
CDR3aa: CASSATSGDYNEQFF; CDR3nt: TGTGCCAGCAGCGCGACTAGCGGGGATTACAATGAGCAGTTCTTC; abundance: -; d_gene: TRBD2; v_gene: TRBV5-5; j_gene: TRBJ2-1
CDR3aa: CASHDRGLGNTIYF; CDR3nt: TGCGCCAGCCACGACAGGGGGTTAGGAAACACCATATATTTT; abundance: few; d_gene: TRBD1; v_gene: TRBV5-1; j_gene: TRBJ1-3
CDR3aa: CASSLAAGWDSTDTQYF; CDR3nt: TGTGCCAGCAGCTTGGCAGCGGGGTGGGATAGCACAGATACGCAGTATTTT; abundance: once; d_gene: TRBD2; v_gene: TRBV5-5; j_gene: TRBJ2-3
CDR3aa: CASSVAGFGQPQHF; CDR3nt: TGTGCCAGCAGCGTAGCAGGGTTTGGGCAGCCCCAGCATTTT; abundance: few; d_gene: -; v_gene: TRBV9; j_gene: TRBJ1-5
CDR3aa: CACTEGQRKFSGANVLTF; CDR3nt: TGTGCCTGTACCGAGGGACAGCGCAAATTCTCTGGGGCCAACGTCCTGACTTTC; abundance: -; d_gene: TRBD1; v_gene: TRBV30; j_gene: TRBJ2-6
CDR3aa: CASSPDRDYGYTF; CDR3nt: TGTGCCAGTAGTCCCGACAGGGACTATGGCTACACCTTC; abundance: -; d_gene: TRBD1; v_gene: TRBV19; j_gene: TRBJ1-2
CDR3aa: CASISSGRAYNEQFF; CDR3nt: TGTGCCAGCATTTCGAGCGGGAGGGCCTATAATGAGCAGTTCTTC; abundance: -; d_gene: TRBD2; v_gene: TRBV28; j_gene: TRBJ2-1
CDR3aa: CASSEPNQPQHF; CDR3nt: TGTGCCAGCAGTGAACCTAATCAGCCCCAGCATTTT; abundance: -; d_gene: -; v_gene: TRBV6-1; j_gene: TRBJ1-5
CDR3aa: CASSEAIDRGPAKNIQYF; CDR3nt: TGTGCCAGCAGTGAAGCCATCGACAGGGGGCCGGCCAAAAACATTCAGTACTTC; abundance: few; d_gene: TRBD1; v_gene: TRBV6-1; j_gene: TRBJ2-4
CDR3aa: CASRRMPGQGAYEQYF; CDR3nt: TGCGCCAGCAGACGAATGCCGGGACAGGGGGCCTACGAGCAGTACTTC; abundance: -; d_gene: TRBD1; v_gene: TRBV5-1; j_gene: TRBJ2-7
CDR3aa: CASSQTTGEDSNQPQHF; CDR3nt: TGCGCCAGCAGCCAAACGACAGGGGAGGATAGCAATCAGCCCCAGCATTTT; abundance: -; d_gene: TRBD1; v_gene: TRBV4-1; j_gene: TRBJ1-5
CDR3aa: CASSPSSGVYNEQFF; CDR3nt: TGTGCCAGCAGCCCCTCTAGCGGGGTGTACAATGAGCAGTTCTTC; abundance: -; d_gene: TRBD2; v_gene: TRBV9; j_gene: TRBJ2-1
CDR3aa: CASSWRGVNTEAFF; CDR3nt: TGCGCCAGCAGCTGGCGGGGGGTTAACACTGAAGCTTTCTTT; abundance: -; d_gene: -; v_gene: TRBV5-1; j_gene: TRBJ1-1
CDR3aa: CASSRGPTGTSGPYNEQFF; CDR3nt: TGTGCCAGCAGCCGCGGCCCAACCGGGACTAGCGGACCCTACAATGAGCAGTTCTTC; abundance: -; d_gene: TRBD2; v_gene: TRBV5-4; j_gene: TRBJ2-1
CDR3aa: CASSLSSGTSRADTQYF; CDR3nt: TGTGCCAGTAGTCTATCTAGCGGGACCAGCCGCGCAGATACGCAGTATTTT; abundance: -; d_gene: TRBD2; v_gene: TRBV19; j_gene: TRBJ2-3
CDR3aa: CASSLGLAGAEQYF; CDR3nt: TGTGCCAGCAGCTTGGGACTAGCGGGAGCCGAGCAGTACTTC; abundance: -; d_gene: TRBD2; v_gene: TRBV5-4; j_gene: TRBJ2-7
CDR3aa: CASSSVPGAGTDTQYF; CDR3nt: TGTGCCAGCAGCTCGGTTCCTGGTGCTGGCACAGATACGCAGTATTTT; abundance: -; d_gene: -; v_gene: TRBV5-4; j_gene: TRBJ2-3
CDR3aa: CAGSGQGERRGDTQYF; CDR3nt: TGTGCCGGGTCGGGACAGGGAGAAAGAAGAGGAGATACGCAGTATTTT; abundance: -; d_gene: TRBD1; v_gene: TRBV28; j_gene: TRBJ2-3
CDR3aa: CASSLGQNTEAFF; CDR3nt: TGTGCCAGCAGCTTAGGACAGAACACTGAAGCTTTCTTT; abundance: -; d_gene: -; v_gene: TRBV7-3; j_gene: TRBJ1-1
CDR3aa: CASSSLGGNYGYTF; CDR3nt: TGTGCCAGCAGTTCCCTCGGGGGGAACTATGGCTACACCTTC; abundance: -; d_gene: -; v_gene: TRBV6-5; j_gene: TRBJ1-2
CDR3aa: CASHSSGGPRNEQFF; CDR3nt: TGCGCCAGCCACTCATCGGGAGGGCCGCGTAATGAGCAGTTCTTC; abundance: once; d_gene: TRBD2; v_gene: TRBV10-2; j_gene: TRBJ2-1
CDR3aa: CASSLLEDRESYEQYF; CDR3nt: TGTGCCAGCTCACTACTAGAGGACAGGGAATCCTACGAGCAGTACTTC; abundance: -; d_gene: TRBD1; v_gene: TRBV18; j_gene: TRBJ2-7
CDR3aa: CASLPGQGWETQYF; CDR3nt: TGTGCCAGCCTTCCGGGACAGGGCTGGGAGACCCAGTACTTC; abundance: -; d_gene: TRBD1; v_gene: TRBV2; j_gene: TRBJ2-5
CDR3aa: CASSLVSTSISEQFF; CDR3nt: TGTGCCAGCAGCTTAGTTTCGACTAGTATTAGTGAGCAGTTCTTC; abundance: -; d_gene: -; v_gene: TRBV7-2; j_gene: TRBJ2-1
CDR3aa: CASTRARAAETQYF; CDR3nt: TGTGCCAGCACCCGGGCGCGGGCAGCCGAGACCCAGTACTTC; abundance: -; d_gene: -; v_gene: TRBV6-6; j_gene: TRBJ2-5
CDR3aa: CASSQAGLHTEAFF; CDR3nt: TGTGCCAGCTCTCAGGCGGGACTGCACACTGAAGCTTTCTTT; abundance: -; d_gene: -; v_gene: TRBV18; j_gene: TRBJ1-1
CDR3aa: CAISEGGGNGDTQYF; CDR3nt: TGTGCCATCAGTGAGGGCGGGGGTAACGGAGATACGCAGTATTTT; abundance: -; d_gene: TRBD2; v_gene: TRBV10-3; j_gene: TRBJ2-3
CDR3aa: CASSFDTYGYTF; CDR3nt: TGTGCCAGCAGCTTTGACACGTATGGCTACACCTTC; abundance: -; d_gene: -; v_gene: TRBV5-6; j_gene: TRBJ1-2
CDR3aa: CASSYSSVFSGNTIYF; CDR3nt: TGTGCCAGCAGTTACTCTTCGGTCTTCTCTGGAAACACCATATATTTT; abundance: -; d_gene: -; v_gene: TRBV6-5; j_gene: TRBJ1-3